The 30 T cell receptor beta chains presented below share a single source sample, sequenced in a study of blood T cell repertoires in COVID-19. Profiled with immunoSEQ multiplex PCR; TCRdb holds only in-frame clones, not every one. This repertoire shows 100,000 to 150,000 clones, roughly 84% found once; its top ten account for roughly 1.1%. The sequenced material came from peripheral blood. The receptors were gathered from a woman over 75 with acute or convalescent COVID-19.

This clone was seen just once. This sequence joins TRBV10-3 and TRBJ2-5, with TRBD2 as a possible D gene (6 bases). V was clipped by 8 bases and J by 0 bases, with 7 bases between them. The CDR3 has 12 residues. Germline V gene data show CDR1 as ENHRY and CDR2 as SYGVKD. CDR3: CAISSDQETQYF. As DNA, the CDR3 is TGTGCCATCTCTAGCGACCAAGAGACCCAGTACTTC.

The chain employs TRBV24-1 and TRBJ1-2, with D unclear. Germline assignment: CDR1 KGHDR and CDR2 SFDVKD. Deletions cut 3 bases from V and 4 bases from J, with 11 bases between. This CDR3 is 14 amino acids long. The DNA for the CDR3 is TGTGCCACCAGTGATGAAGGGAGGCCCTATGGCTACACCTTC. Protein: CATSDEGRPYGYTF.

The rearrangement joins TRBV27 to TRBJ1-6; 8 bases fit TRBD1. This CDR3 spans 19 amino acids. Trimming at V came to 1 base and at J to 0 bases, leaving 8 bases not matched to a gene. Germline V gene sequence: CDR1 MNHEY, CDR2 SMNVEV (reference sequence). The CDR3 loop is CASSLFGTGPSSYNSPLHF. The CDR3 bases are TGTGCCAGCAGTTTATTCGGGACAGGTCCTAGCTCCTATAATTCACCCCTCCACTTT.

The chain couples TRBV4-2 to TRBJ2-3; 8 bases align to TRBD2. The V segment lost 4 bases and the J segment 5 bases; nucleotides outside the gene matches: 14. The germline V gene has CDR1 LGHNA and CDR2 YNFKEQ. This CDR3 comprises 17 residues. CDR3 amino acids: CASSPGLGGGPGDTQYF. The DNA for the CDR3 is TGTGCCAGCAGCCCAGGACTGGGCGGGGGGCCGGGAGATACGCAGTATTTT.

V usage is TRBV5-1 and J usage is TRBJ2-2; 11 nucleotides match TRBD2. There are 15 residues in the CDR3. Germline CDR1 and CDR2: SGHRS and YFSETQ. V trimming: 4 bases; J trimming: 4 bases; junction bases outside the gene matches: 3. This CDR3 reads CASSPGTSGTGELFF. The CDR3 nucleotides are TGCGCCAGCAGCCCAGGGACTAGCGGCACCGGGGAGCTGTTTTTT.

CDR3 region: CASSQEAPPYEQYF. CDR3 nucleotides: TGTGCCAGCAGCCAAGAAGCCCCCCCCTACGAGCAGTACTTC. This rearrangement joins TRBV3-1 (or the pseudogene TRBV3-2) to TRBJ2-7; D is unresolved. The germline V gene has CDR1 LGHDT and CDR2 YNNKEL (reference sequence). The V gene lost 0 bases and the J gene lost 2 bases, with 8 bases spanning the gap. The CDR3 is 14 amino acids.

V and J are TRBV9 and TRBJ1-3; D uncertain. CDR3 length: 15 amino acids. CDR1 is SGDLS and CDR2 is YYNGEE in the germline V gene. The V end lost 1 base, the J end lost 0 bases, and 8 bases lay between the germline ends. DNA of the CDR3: TGTGCCAGCAGCGTACAAGTCGGCTCTGGAAACACCATATATTTT. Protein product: CASSVQVGSGNTIYF.

The CDR3 sequence is CASDMMSSYNEQFF. Written as DNA, the CDR3 is TGTGCCAGCGACATGATGAGCTCCTACAATGAGCAGTTCTTC. The chain employs TRBV6-5 and TRBJ2-1; the D is unclear. Trimming left V 8 bases short and J 0 bases short, with 11 bases between. In germline, CDR1 is MNHEY, CDR2 SVGAGI. The CDR3 extends over 14 amino acids.

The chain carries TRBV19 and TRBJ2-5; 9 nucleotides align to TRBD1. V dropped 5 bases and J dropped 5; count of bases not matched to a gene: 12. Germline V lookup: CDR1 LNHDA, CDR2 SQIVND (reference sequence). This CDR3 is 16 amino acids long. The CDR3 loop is CASSLLLTGGGETQYF. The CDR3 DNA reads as TGTGCCAGTAGTCTTCTCCTCACAGGGGGCGGGGAGACCCAGTACTTC.

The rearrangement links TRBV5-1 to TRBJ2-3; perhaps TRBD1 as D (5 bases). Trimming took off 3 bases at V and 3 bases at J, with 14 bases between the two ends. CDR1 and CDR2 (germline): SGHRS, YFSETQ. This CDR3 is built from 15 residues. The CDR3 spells CASSWQGQGTDTQYF. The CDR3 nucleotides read TGCGCCAGCAGCTGGCAGGGTCAAGGTACAGATACGCAGTATTTT.

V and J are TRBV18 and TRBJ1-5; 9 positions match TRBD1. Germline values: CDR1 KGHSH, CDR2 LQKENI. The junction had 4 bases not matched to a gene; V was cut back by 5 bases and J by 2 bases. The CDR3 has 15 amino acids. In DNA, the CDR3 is TGTGCCAGCTCATCACAGGGGGCGGGCAATCAGCCCCAGCATTTT. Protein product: CASSSQGAGNQPQHF.

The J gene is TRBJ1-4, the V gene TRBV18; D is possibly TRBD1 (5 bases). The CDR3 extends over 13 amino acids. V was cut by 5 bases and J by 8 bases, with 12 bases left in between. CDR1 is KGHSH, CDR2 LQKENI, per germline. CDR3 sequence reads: CASSASTVEKLFF. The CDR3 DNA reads TGTGCCAGCTCAGCATCGACAGTGGAAAAACTGTTTTTT. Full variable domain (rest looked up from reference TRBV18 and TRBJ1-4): NAGVMQNPRHLVRRRGQEARLRCSPMKGHSHVYWYRQLPEEGLKFMVYLQKENIIDESGMPKERFSAEFPKEGPSILRIQQVVRGDSAAYFCASSASTVEKLFFGSGTQLSVL.

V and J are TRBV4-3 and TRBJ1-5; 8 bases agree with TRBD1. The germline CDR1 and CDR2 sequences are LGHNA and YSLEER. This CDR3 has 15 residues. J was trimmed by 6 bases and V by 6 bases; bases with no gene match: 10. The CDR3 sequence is CASSRSRGHGQPQHF. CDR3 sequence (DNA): TGCGCCAGCAGTCGGTCCAGGGGGCACGGTCAGCCCCAGCATTTT.

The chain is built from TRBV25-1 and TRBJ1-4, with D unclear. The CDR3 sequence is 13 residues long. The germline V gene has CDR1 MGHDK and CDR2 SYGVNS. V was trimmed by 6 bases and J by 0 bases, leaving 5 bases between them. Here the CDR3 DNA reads TGTGCCAGCAGACAGACAACTAATGAAAAACTGTTTTTT. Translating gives CASRQTTNEKLFF.

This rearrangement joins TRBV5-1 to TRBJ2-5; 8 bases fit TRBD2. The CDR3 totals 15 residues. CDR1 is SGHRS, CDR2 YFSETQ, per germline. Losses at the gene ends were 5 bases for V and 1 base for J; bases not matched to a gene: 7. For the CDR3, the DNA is TGCGCCAGCAGGAATTTAGCGGGACGCCAAGAGACCCAGTACTTC. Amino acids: CASRNLAGRQETQYF.

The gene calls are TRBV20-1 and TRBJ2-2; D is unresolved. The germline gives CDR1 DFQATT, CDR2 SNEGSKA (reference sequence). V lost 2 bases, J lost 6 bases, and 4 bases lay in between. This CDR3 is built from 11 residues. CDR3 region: CSARQSGELFF. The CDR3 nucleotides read TGCAGTGCTAGACAGTCCGGGGAGCTGTTTTTT.

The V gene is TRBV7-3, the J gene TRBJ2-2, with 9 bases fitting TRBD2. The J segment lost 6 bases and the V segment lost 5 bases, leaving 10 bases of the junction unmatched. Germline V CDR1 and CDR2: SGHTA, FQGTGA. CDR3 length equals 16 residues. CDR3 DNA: TGTGCCAGCAGCCCAGGGGCTAGCGGGATCGCCGGGGAGCTGTTTTTT. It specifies CASSPGASGIAGELFF.

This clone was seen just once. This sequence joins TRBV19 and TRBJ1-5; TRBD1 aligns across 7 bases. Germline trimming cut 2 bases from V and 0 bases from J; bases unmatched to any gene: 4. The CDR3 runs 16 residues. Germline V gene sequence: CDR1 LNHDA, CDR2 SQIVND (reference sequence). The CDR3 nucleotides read TGTGCCAGTAGTATAATAGGGGGCGGTAGCAATCAGCCCCAGCATTTT. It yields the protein CASSIIGGGSNQPQHF.

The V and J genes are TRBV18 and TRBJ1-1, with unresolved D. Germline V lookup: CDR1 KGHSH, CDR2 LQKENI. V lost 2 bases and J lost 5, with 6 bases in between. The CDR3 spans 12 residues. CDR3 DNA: TGTGCCAGCTCACCAAGAACAACTGAAGCTTTCTTT. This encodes CASSPRTTEAFF.

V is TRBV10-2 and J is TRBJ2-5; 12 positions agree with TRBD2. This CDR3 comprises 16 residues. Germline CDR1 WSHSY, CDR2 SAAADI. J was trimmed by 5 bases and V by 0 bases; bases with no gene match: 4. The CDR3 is CASSESLAGGQETQYF. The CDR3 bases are TGCGCCAGCAGTGAGTCTCTAGCGGGGGGGCAGGAGACCCAGTACTTC.

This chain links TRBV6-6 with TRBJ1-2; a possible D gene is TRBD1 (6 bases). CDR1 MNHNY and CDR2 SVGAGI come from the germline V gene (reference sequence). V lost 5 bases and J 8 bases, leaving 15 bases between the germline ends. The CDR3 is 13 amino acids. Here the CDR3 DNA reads TGTGCCAGCAGTGGCCGGGGTGGGGGCGGCTACACCTTC. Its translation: CASSGRGGGGYTF.

In DNA, the CDR3 is TGTGCTAGTGGTTTGGTACTAGGACAGGGGGCTGGTGAGCAGTTCTTC. It is translated as CASGLVLGQGAGEQFF. The chain combines TRBV12-5 with TRBJ2-1; 11 bases line up with TRBD1. Germline values: CDR1 LGHNT, CDR2 FRNRAP. The CDR3 has 16 amino acids. J gave up 9 bases and V 0 bases, and 7 bases lay outside the gene matches.

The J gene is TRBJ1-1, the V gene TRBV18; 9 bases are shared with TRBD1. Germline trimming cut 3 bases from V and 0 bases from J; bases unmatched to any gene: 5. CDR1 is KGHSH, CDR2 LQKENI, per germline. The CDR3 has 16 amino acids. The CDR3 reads CASSPLRDRVNTEAFF. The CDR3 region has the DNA TGTGCCAGCTCACCTCTTCGGGACAGGGTGAACACTGAAGCTTTCTTT.

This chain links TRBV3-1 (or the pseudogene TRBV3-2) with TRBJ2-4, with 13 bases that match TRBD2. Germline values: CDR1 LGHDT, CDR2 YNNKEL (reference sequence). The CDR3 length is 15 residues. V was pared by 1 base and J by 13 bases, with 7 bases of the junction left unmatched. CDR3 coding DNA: TGTGCCAGCAGCCAAGTACTAGCGGGAGGGGCCCCCCAGTACTTC. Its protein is CASSQVLAGGAPQYF.

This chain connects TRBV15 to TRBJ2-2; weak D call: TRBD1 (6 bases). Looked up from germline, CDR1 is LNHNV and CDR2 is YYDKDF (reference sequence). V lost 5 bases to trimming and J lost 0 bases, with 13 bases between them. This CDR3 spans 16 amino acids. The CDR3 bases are TGTGCCACCAGCGGTAACAGGGCTCCGAACACCGGGGAGCTGTTTTTT. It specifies CATSGNRAPNTGELFF. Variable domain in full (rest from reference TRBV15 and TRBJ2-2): DAMVIQNPRYQVTQFGKPVTLSCSQTLNHNVMYWYQQKSSQAPKLLFHYYDKDFNNEADTPDNFQSRRPNTSFCFLDIRSPGLGDTAMYLCATSGNRAPNTGELFFGEGSRLTVL.

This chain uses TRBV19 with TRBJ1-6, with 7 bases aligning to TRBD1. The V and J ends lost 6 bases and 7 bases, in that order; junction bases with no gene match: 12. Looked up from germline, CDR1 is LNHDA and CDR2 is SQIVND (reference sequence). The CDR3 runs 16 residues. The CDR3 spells CASRTGAGPGNSPLHF. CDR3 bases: TGTGCCAGTAGAACAGGGGCCGGACCGGGGAATTCACCCCTCCACTTT.

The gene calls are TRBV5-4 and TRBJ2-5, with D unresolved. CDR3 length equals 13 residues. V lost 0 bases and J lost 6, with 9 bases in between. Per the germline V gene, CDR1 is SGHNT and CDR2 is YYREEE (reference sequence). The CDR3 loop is CASSLAGEKTQYF. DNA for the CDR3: TGTGCCAGCAGCTTGGCCGGAGAGAAGACCCAGTACTTC.

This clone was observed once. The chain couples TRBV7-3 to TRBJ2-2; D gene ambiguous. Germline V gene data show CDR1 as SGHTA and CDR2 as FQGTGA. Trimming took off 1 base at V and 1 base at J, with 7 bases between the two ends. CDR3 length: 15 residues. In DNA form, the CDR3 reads TGTGCCAGCAGCTTAATACCGGGGAACACCGGGGAGCTGTTTTTT. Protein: CASSLIPGNTGELFF.

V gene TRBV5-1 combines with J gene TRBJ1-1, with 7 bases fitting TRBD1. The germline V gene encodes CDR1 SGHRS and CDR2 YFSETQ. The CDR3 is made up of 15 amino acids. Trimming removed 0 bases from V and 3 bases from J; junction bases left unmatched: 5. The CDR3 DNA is TGCGCCAGCAGCTTGGAGACAGGGATGTACACTGAAGCTTTCTTT. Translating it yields CASSLETGMYTEAFF.

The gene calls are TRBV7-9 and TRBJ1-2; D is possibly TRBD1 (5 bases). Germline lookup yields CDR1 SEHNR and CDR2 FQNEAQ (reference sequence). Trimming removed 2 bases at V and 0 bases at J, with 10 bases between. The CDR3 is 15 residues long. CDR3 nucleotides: TGTGCCAGCAGCTTACCGACAGTGACTAACTATGGCTACACCTTC. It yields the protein CASSLPTVTNYGYTF.